These T cell receptor beta chains were read from a single sample in a study of T cells in Graves' hyperthyroidism and ophthalmopathy. TCRdb re-derived calls from the multiplex PCR reads in MiXCR, one entry per CDR3 protein. The table lists approximately 590,000 distinct CDR3 sequences, approximately 14% of them singletons. Sequences were obtained from blood. All receptors come from a woman under 40 with Graves' hyperthyroidism. The CDR3 runs from the conserved cysteine through the conserved F or W. The D gene is left open where the match is weak. Rows may omit the clone size; those that give it use once, few, many or a size class.

d_gene,abundance,j_gene,v_gene,CDR3aa,CDR3nt
TRBD1,many,TRBJ2-7,TRBV20-1,CSAIGTEYEQYF,TGCAGTGCTATCGGGACAGAATACGAGCAGTACTTC
NA,few,TRBJ1-5,TRBV6-2/TRBV6-3,CATYGRAGNQPQHF,TGTGCCACCTACGGACGGGCCGGCAATCAGCCCCAGCATTTT
NA,NA,TRBJ1-1,TRBV5-4,CASTPGPKQRNTEAFF,TGTGCCAGCACCCCTGGCCCCAAACAAAGGAACACTGAAGCTTTCTTT
NA,many,TRBJ1-1,TRBV7-2,CASSFTGSEAFF,TGTGCCAGCAGCTTTACAGGGAGTGAAGCTTTCTTT
NA,few,TRBJ2-2,TRBV3-1,CASSQDVPPGENTGELFF,TGTGCCAGCAGCCAAGATGTACCACCGGGAGAGAACACCGGGGAGCTGTTTTTT
NA,NA,TRBJ2-1,TRBV7-9,CASSSPRNSPSSYNEQFF,TGTGCCAGCAGCTCGCCCAGAAACAGTCCGAGCTCCTACAATGAGCAGTTCTTC
NA,many,TRBJ2-1,TRBV12-3/TRBV12-4,CASSLTGVGGRAYNEQFF,TGTGCCAGCAGTTTGACCGGAGTAGGTGGCAGAGCCTACAATGAGCAGTTCTTC
TRBD2,few,TRBJ2-1,TRBV11-2,CASSLDSFRTSGDEQFF,TGTGCCAGCAGCTTAGATTCCTTTCGGACTAGCGGGGATGAGCAGTTCTTC
TRBD1,many,TRBJ2-2,TRBV9,CASGTGNTGELFF,TGTGCCAGCGGGACAGGGAACACCGGGGAGCTGTTTTTT
NA,many,TRBJ1-1,TRBV12-5,CASGLVLGRQRNTEAFF,TGTGCTAGTGGTTTGGTACTCGGGAGACAGCGGAACACTGAAGCTTTCTTT
NA,many,TRBJ2-1,TRBV7-2,CASSLQGSSYNEQFF,TGTGCCAGCAGCTTACAGGGAAGCTCCTACAATGAGCAGTTCTTC
TRBD2,NA,TRBJ2-7,TRBV10-2,CACSGGAPTYEQYF,TGCGCCTGTTCCGGGGGGGCGCCTACCTACGAGCAGTACTTC
NA,many,TRBJ2-1,TRBV29-1,CSVEEDGLVDEQFF,TGCAGCGTTGAAGAGGACGGACTTGTGGATGAGCAGTTCTTC
NA,few,TRBJ2-6,TRBV29-1,CSVESRSGANVLTF,TGCAGCGTTGAAAGCCGGTCTGGGGCCAACGTCCTGACTTTC
NA,many,TRBJ2-7,TRBV6-1,CASSEGWSSYEQYF,TGTGCCAGCAGTGAAGGATGGAGCTCCTACGAGCAGTACTTC
NA,few,TRBJ2-2,TRBV5-5,CASSLVNTNTGELFF,TGTGCCAGCAGCTTAGTGAACACGAACACCGGGGAGCTGTTTTTT
TRBD2,many,TRBJ2-2,TRBV28,CASSPGTSGRDTGELFF,TGTGCCAGCAGTCCAGGGACTAGCGGGAGGGACACCGGGGAGCTGTTTTTT
TRBD2,NA,TRBJ2-3,TRBV18,CASSPPGLAGGPPTQYF,TGTGCCAGCTCACCACCGGGCCTAGCGGGAGGGCCTCCGACGCAGTATTTT
NA,few,TRBJ1-2,TRBV20-1,CSARDPLLAANYGYTF,TGCAGTGCTAGAGATCCCCTCTTGGCCGCTAACTATGGCTACACCTTC
TRBD1,few,TRBJ2-1,TRBV20-1,CSGVTGGAYNEQFF,TGCAGTGGCGTGACAGGGGGCGCTTACAATGAGCAGTTCTTC
NA,NA,TRBJ2-3,TRBV2,CASSDSSSTDTQYF,TGTGCCAGCAGTGACAGTTCCAGCACAGATACGCAGTATTTT
NA,many,TRBJ2-7,TRBV29-1,CSVGGGYGSYEQYF,TGCAGCGTTGGTGGGGGGTACGGATCCTACGAGCAGTACTTC
NA,many,TRBJ2-7,TRBV27,CASQFNGSPYEQYF,TGTGCCAGCCAGTTTAATGGCAGTCCCTACGAGCAGTACTTC
NA,NA,TRBJ2-3,TRBV16,CASSPLHSSTDTQYF,TGTGCCAGCAGCCCGCTACATTCTAGCACAGATACGCAGTATTTT
NA,NA,TRBJ1-5,TRBV28,CASRGPGSPGGGGPQHF,TGTGCCAGCAGAGGGCCGGGCTCTCCGGGGGGGGGGGGGCCCCAGCATTTT
NA,NA,TRBJ2-7,TRBV10-3,CAIRALSSAADEQYF,TGTGCCATCAGGGCCTTGTCAAGCGCAGCCGACGAGCAGTACTTC
NA,few,TRBJ2-5,TRBV6-5,CASSYPAGEGQETQYF,TGTGCCAGCAGTTACCCAGCAGGGGAGGGTCAAGAGACCCAGTACTTC